The clone carrying this TCR beta chain was found a few times. CD4 T cells were positively selected, then CD8 T cells from the CD4-negative fraction. Four subsets defined by CD45RA and CD27 were sorted after CD3, CD4, CD8 and live/dead staining. Germline V lookup: CDR1 LGHNA, CDR2 YNFKEQ. This CDR3 has 14 amino acids. V gave up 7 bases and J gave up 1 base; unmatched junction bases: 4. The data are from a study of naive and memory T cell subsets. The beta constant-region primer was an equimolar mix of two oligonucleotides covering TRBC1 and TRBC2. An oligonucleotide with the SP2 primer and a 12-nucleotide UMI was ligated to the cDNA 3' end. TCRdb independently ran MiXCR on the UMI-ligation and nested PCR reads; one entry per CDR3 protein. The data contain 120,000 to 150,000 distinct CDR3 sequences, 17% of them singletons.

The chain couples TRBV4-2 to TRBJ2-3, with 8 bases that match TRBD2. The TCR originated in a human donor in good health. Sequenced input: naive CD4+ T cells from blood. This CDR3 reads CASTTTSGTDTQYF. The CDR3 coding sequence is TGTGCCAGCACCACGACTAGCGGCACAGATACGCAGTATTTT.